This TCR beta chain was captured in a study of cytomegalovirus exposure and HLA in healthy donors. At the level of the study: A later analysis reported the same platform for the 120 validation repertoires and the approximately 670 first-cohort repertoires.

Germline CDR1 reads SEHNR; CDR2 reads FQNEAQ (reference sequence). Trimming removed 5 bases from V and 8 bases from J, with 12 bases in between. There are 12 residues in the CDR3. Study-level results: Across donors, most TCRs were seen rarely, yet some public ones were widespread. The classifier, whose performance was assessed in both the original and validation cohorts, reportedly diagnosed cytomegalovirus status with high specificity and sensitivity.

Separate from the roughly 670-subject first cohort, the 120-subject validation cohort was the one that the donors belonged to. TCRdb's table, derived via immunoSEQ multiplex PCR, lists solely in-frame clones and lacks some. The table has 67,000 or so clones, 94% seen once. As to this clone: Its specificity is unknown.

The J gene is TRBJ1-1, the V gene TRBV7-9; the D is unclear. Sample: PBMCs. The TCR originated in a young man in good health and CMV-seropositive. CDR3 region: CASSQEGREAFF. For the CDR3, the DNA is TGTGCCAGCAGCCAGGAGGGCAGAGAAGCTTTCTTT. Using reference TRBV7-9 and TRBJ1-1 for the parts outside the CDR3, the full variable domain is DTGVSQNPRHKITKRGQNVTFRCDPISEHNRLYWYRQTLGQGPEFLTYFQNEAQLEKSRLLSDRFSAERPKGSFSTLEIQRTEQGDSAMYLCASSQEGREAFFGQGTRLTVV.